Listed below are T cell receptor beta chains from one sample, sequenced in a study of PD-L1 blockade in urothelial cancer. Clones were sequenced by immunoSEQ multiplex PCR, and TCRdb holds only the in-frame ones, with some missing. The table records some 71,000 clones, around nine tenths of them present only once. The source material was PBMCs, sampled around atezolizumab (anti-PD-L1) treatment. The receptors come from a man aged 60 to 69 with urothelial cancer. Both conserved end residues are part of each CDR3. D genes are given only for firm matches. Size tells how often a clone was seen (once, few, many) or the class of an expanded clone, and some rows leave it out.

clone_size j_call d_call v_call cdr3_aa cdr3_nt
NA TRBJ2-6 NA TRBV10-3 CAIRADSSGANVLTF TGTGCCATCAGAGCCGATTCCTCTGGGGCCAACGTCCTGACTTTC
NA TRBJ2-5 TRBD2 TRBV6-6 CASSYGSGGYQETQYF TGTGCCAGCAGTTACGGTAGCGGGGGGTACCAAGAGACCCAGTACTTC
NA TRBJ2-7 TRBD2 TRBV29-1 CSVERSSGGYEQYF TGCAGCGTTGAAAGGTCTAGCGGAGGCTACGAGCAGTACTTC
NA TRBJ2-5 TRBD2 TRBV9 CASSAGAGFLPETQYF TGTGCCAGCAGCGCCGGAGCGGGGTTCCTCCCGGAGACCCAGTACTTC
NA TRBJ1-4 TRBD1 TRBV30 CAWSVGGQANEKLFF TGTGCCTGGAGTGTTGGGGGACAGGCTAATGAAAAACTGTTTTTT
few TRBJ1-2 NA TRBV5-1 CASSLEGDYGYTF TGCGCCAGCAGCTTGGAAGGGGACTATGGCTACACCTTC
NA TRBJ2-7 NA TRBV5-1 CASSFGHEQYF TGCGCCAGCAGCTTTGGCCACGAGCAGTACTTC
NA TRBJ1-1 TRBD1 TRBV6-1 CASRDRGSGTEAFF TGTGCCAGCAGGGACAGGGGATCAGGGACTGAAGCTTTCTTT
NA TRBJ2-2 TRBD2 TRBV11-3 CASSPGGTNTGELFF TGTGCCAGCAGCCCCGGGGGGACGAACACCGGGGAGCTGTTTTTT
few TRBJ2-1 TRBD2 TRBV18 CASSSTSGGAEQFF TGTGCCAGCTCATCAACTAGCGGGGGGGCTGAGCAGTTCTTC
NA TRBJ2-1 TRBD2 TRBV6-5 CASSTGLEYNEQFF TGTGCCAGCAGTACGGGACTAGAGTACAATGAGCAGTTCTTC
NA TRBJ2-2 TRBD2 TRBV28 CASSLHGTSGKRTGELFF TGTGCCAGCAGTTTACATGGGACTAGCGGTAAACGAACCGGGGAGCTGTTTTTT
once TRBJ2-5 NA TRBV10-1 CASSEGRETQYF TGCGCCAGCAGTGAGGGTCGGGAGACCCAGTACTTC
NA TRBJ1-1 NA TRBV5-1 CASSSNNPGNTEAFF TGCGCCAGCTCTTCGAACAACCCGGGGAACACTGAAGCTTTCTTT
NA TRBJ2-1 NA TRBV4-1 CASSQVASPQFF TGCGCCAGCAGCCAGGTGGCTAGTCCGCAGTTCTTC
NA TRBJ2-7 TRBD2 TRBV19 CASSTGTSGAYEQYF TGTGCCAGTAGTACGGGGACTAGCGGGGCCTACGAGCAGTACTTC
NA TRBJ1-2 TRBD1 TRBV9 CASSPQTGFRNGYTF TGTGCCAGCAGCCCACAGACAGGGTTTCGAAATGGCTACACCTTC
NA TRBJ2-7 TRBD2 TRBV13 CASSEQTSGSYEQYF TGTGCCAGCAGCGAACAGACTAGCGGGAGTTACGAGCAGTACTTC
NA TRBJ1-1 NA TRBV2 CASSARWTEAFF TGTGCCAGCAGTGCCAGGTGGACTGAAGCTTTCTTT
NA TRBJ2-7 TRBD1 TRBV12-5 CASGPTRTGASYEQYF TGTGCTAGTGGCCCCACGCGGACAGGGGCCTCCTACGAGCAGTACTTC
NA TRBJ2-7 NA TRBV5-5 CASSLSLYEQYF TGTGCCAGCAGCTTGTCCCTCTACGAGCAGTACTTC
NA TRBJ2-5 NA TRBV7-6 CASVRNPDTFGETQYF TGTGCCAGCGTTAGAAACCCGGACACCTTCGGGGAGACCCAGTACTTC
NA TRBJ2-7 NA TRBV15 CATSRDRAGANYEQYF TGTGCCACCAGCAGAGATCGGGCGGGGGCGAACTACGAGCAGTACTTC
NA TRBJ1-4 TRBD1 TRBV2 CASRGQGFGANEKLFF TGTGCCAGCAGGGGACAGGGGTTCGGGGCTAATGAAAAACTGTTTTTT
once TRBJ2-7 TRBD1 TRBV18 CASSQGQSSYEQYF TGTGCCAGCTCACAGGGACAGTCCTCCTACGAGCAGTACTTC
NA TRBJ2-3 TRBD2 TRBV7-2 CASSSGSGGGSLSQYF TGTGCCAGCAGCTCGGGTAGCGGGGGGGGGTCCCTATCGCAGTATTTT
NA TRBJ1-5 NA TRBV28 CASSFLQGRQPQHF TGTGCCAGCAGTTTCTTGCAGGGAAGACAGCCCCAGCATTTT
NA TRBJ1-2 NA TRBV2 CASTRGGEGNYGYTF TGTGCCAGCACCCGTGGGGGGGAAGGGAACTATGGCTACACCTTC
NA TRBJ1-1 TRBD1 TRBV9 CASSVEGTGDRAFF TGTGCCAGCAGCGTAGAAGGGACAGGGGACCGCGCTTTCTTT
NA TRBJ1-1 NA TRBV18 CASSMKPGKTDTEAFF TGTGCCAGCTCAATGAAACCGGGAAAGACGGACACTGAAGCTTTCTTT
NA TRBJ1-1 TRBD1 TRBV5-1 CASSRQGENTEAFF TGCGCCAGCAGCAGACAGGGGGAGAACACTGAAGCTTTCTTT
once TRBJ2-7 TRBD2 TRBV11-2 CASSLDLLAGSYEQYF TGTGCCAGCAGCTTAGATCTCCTAGCGGGGTCCTACGAGCAGTACTTC
once TRBJ2-6 TRBD1 TRBV25-1 CASSGRTGASGANVLTF TGTGCCAGCAGTGGTAGGACAGGGGCCTCTGGGGCCAACGTCCTGACTTTC
NA TRBJ2-1 NA TRBV6-1 CASSQGLLHSYNEQFF TGTGCCAGCAGTCAAGGACTCTTACACTCCTACAATGAGCAGTTCTTC
NA TRBJ2-4 NA TRBV6-5 CASSYSGNGKNIQYF TGTGCCAGCAGTTACTCGGGCAACGGCAAAAACATTCAGTACTTC
NA TRBJ1-1 TRBD1 TRBV7-2 CASSIAPRTGRTEAFF TGTGCCAGCAGCATTGCTCCGCGGACAGGGCGAACTGAAGCTTTCTTT
NA TRBJ2-2 NA TRBV10-1 CASSGAEGTGELFF TGCGCCAGTTCAGGGGCGGAAGGCACCGGGGAGCTGTTTTTT
NA TRBJ1-5 NA TRBV7-2 CASSMDSSSNQPQHF TGTGCCAGCAGCATGGACAGCAGTAGCAATCAGCCCCAGCATTTT
NA TRBJ2-7 NA TRBV5-1 CASSMGTEGDPQYF TGCGCCAGCAGCATGGGGACCGAGGGGGATCCGCAGTACTTC
NA TRBJ2-1 TRBD1 TRBV9 CASSQTGTGGWYEQFF TGTGCCAGCAGCCAAACCGGGACAGGGGGCTGGTATGAGCAGTTCTTC
NA TRBJ1-1 TRBD1 TRBV6-5 CASNDRGAWNTEAFF TGTGCCAGCAACGACAGGGGGGCATGGAACACTGAAGCTTTCTTT
NA TRBJ1-1 NA TRBV7-8 CASSSLPEAFF TGTGCCAGCAGCTCCCTCCCTGAAGCTTTCTTT
NA TRBJ1-1 NA TRBV27 CASSLRQNTEAFF TGTGCCAGCAGTTTGAGACAGAACACTGAAGCTTTCTTT
NA TRBJ1-3 NA TRBV19 CASRLDRSGGNTIYF TGTGCCAGTAGACTCGACAGGTCTGGAGGAAACACCATATATTTT
NA TRBJ1-6 NA TRBV5-5 CASSLVQGYNSPLHF TGTGCCAGCAGCTTGGTGCAGGGCTATAATTCACCCCTCCACTTT
NA TRBJ1-1 TRBD1 TRBV7-2 CASSRNPGQFFVNTEAFF TGTGCCAGCAGCCGGAACCCGGGACAGTTTTTTGTAAACACTGAAGCTTTCTTT
NA TRBJ1-2 TRBD1 TRBV29-1 CSFSGGAGGGSYGYTF TGCAGCTTCTCGGGGGGTGCAGGGGGCGGTTCGTATGGCTACACCTTC
NA TRBJ1-3 NA TRBV18 CASSPAIPGQRGNTIYF TGTGCCAGCTCACCAGCTATACCCGGACAGCGTGGAAACACCATATATTTT
NA TRBJ1-2 NA TRBV28 CASSLRGPGTF TGTGCCAGCAGTTTACGGGGTCCCGGCACCTTC
NA TRBJ2-5 TRBD1 TRBV2 CASRTTGAQETQYF TGTGCCAGCAGGACCACAGGGGCCCAGGAGACCCAGTACTTC
NA TRBJ1-2 NA TRBV25-1 CASSGQYGYTF TGTGCCAGCAGCGGACAGTATGGCTACACCTTC
NA TRBJ1-5 TRBD1 TRBV19 CASSTHPTDRVSSNQPQHF TGTGCCAGTAGTACACACCCAACGGACAGGGTAAGTAGCAATCAGCCCCAGCATTTT
once TRBJ2-3 TRBD2 TRBV18 CASSPSGRVADTQYF TGTGCCAGCTCACCTAGCGGGAGAGTTGCAGATACGCAGTATTTT